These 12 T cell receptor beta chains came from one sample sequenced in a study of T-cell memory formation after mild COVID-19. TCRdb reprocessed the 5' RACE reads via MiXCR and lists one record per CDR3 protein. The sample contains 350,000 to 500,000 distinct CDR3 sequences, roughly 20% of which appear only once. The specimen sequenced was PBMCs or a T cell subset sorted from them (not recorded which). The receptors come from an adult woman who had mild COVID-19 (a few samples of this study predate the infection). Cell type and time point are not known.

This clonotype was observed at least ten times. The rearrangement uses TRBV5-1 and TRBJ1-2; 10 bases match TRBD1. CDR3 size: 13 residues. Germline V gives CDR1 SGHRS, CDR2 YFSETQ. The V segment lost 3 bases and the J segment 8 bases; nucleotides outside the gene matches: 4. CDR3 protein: CASSSGTGDGYTF. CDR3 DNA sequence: TGCGCCAGCAGCTCGGGGACAGGGGACGGCTACACCTTC.

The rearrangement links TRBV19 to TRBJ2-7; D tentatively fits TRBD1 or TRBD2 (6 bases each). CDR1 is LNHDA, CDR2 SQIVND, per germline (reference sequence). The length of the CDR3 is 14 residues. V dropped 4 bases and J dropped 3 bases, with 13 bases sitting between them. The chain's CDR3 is CASSRQEGHYEQYF. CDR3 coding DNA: TGTGCCAGTAGTAGACAGGAGGGGCACTACGAGCAGTACTTC.

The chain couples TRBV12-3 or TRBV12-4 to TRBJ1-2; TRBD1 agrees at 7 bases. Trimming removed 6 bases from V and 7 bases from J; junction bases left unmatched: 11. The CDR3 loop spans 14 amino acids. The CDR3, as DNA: TGTGCCAGCAGAATCGAACAGGGGCTGGGTGGCTACACCTTC. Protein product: CASRIEQGLGGYTF.

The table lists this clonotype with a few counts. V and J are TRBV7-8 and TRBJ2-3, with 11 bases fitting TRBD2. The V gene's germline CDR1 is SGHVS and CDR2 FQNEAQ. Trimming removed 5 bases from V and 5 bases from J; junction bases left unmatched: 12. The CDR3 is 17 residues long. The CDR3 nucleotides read TGTGCCAGCAGCATCCGACTAGCGGGGCTCCTCCAAGATACGCAGTATTTT. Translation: CASSIRLAGLLQDTQYF. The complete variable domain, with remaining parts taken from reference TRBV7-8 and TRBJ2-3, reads GAGVSQSPRYKVAKRGQDVALRCDPISGHVSLFWYQQALGQGPEFLTYFQNEAQLDKSGLPSDRFFAERPEGSVSTLKIQRTQQEDSAVYLCASSIRLAGLLQDTQYFGPGTRLTVL.

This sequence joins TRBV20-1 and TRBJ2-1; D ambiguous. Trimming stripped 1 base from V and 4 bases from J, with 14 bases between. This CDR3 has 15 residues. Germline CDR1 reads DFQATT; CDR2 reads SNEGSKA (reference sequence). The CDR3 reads CSARVLSLGYNEQFF. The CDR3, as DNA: TGCAGTGCTAGAGTGCTTAGCCTGGGATACAATGAGCAGTTCTTC.

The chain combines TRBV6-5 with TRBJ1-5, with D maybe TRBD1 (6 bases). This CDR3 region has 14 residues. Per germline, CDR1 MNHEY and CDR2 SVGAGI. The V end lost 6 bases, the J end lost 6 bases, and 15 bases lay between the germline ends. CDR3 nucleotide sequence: TGTGCCAGCAGCAAGTTAGGGGGAGGTCAGCCCCAGCATTTT. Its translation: CASSKLGGGQPQHF.

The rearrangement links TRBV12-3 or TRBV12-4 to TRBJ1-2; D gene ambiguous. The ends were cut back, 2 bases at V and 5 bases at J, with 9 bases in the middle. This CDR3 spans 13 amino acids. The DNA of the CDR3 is TGTGCCAGCAGTTTAAGGCCGAGATATGGCTACACCTTC. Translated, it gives CASSLRPRYGYTF.

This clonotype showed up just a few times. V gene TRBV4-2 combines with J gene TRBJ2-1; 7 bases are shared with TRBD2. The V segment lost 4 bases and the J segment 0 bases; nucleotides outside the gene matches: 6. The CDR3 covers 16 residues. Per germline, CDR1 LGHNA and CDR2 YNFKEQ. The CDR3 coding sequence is TGTGCCAGCAGCCCGAAAGCGGGGAGCTCCTACAATGAGCAGTTCTTC. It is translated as CASSPKAGSSYNEQFF.

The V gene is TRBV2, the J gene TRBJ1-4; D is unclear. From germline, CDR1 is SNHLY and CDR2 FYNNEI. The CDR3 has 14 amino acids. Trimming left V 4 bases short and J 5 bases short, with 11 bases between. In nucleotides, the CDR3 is TGTGCCAGCAGTGTACAGCCTCCGAATGAAAAACTGTTTTTT. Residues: CASSVQPPNEKLFF.

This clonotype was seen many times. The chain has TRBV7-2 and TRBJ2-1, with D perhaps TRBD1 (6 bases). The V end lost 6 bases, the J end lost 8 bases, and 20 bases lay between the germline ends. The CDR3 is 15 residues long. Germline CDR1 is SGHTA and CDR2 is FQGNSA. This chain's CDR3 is CASRDIGTFGDEQFF. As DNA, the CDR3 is TGTGCCAGCAGAGATATCGGGACATTCGGCGATGAGCAGTTCTTC.

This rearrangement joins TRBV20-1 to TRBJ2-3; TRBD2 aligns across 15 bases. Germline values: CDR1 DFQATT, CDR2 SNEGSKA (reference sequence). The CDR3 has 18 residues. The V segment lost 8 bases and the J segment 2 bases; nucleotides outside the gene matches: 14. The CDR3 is CSILGLAGGATNTDTQYF. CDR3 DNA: TGCAGTATTCTAGGACTAGCGGGGGGGGCAACGAACACAGATACGCAGTATTTT.

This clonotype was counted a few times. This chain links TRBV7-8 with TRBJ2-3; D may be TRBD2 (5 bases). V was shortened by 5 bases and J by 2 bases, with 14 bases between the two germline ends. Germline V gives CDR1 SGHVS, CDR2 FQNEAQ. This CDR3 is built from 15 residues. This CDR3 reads CASSPTRGFTDTQYF. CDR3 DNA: TGTGCCAGCAGCCCAACCCGAGGGTTCACAGATACGCAGTATTTT.